This TCR beta chain came from a study of blood T cell repertoires in COVID-19. Across the study: There were acute and convalescent COVID-19 samples, and they came from the United States, Italy and Spain. PBMCs, B-cell-depleted T cells, or T cells provided the cDNA or gDNA that made up the material.

CDR3 length: 15 residues. The V segment lost 5 bases and the J segment 4 bases; nucleotides outside the gene matches: 7. CDR1 and CDR2 (germline): SGHRS, YFSETQ. Methods used by the authors: Using reference gene primer amplification, nucleated cell counts were estimated. Sequencing was performed with immunoSEQ multiplex PCR; in TCRdb, only in-frame clones are kept and a portion is missing. V and J calls and clone size are given by that table; D and trimming were obtained from the DNA. Found here are more than 200,000 clones, around 84% of them singletons; the top ten hold approximately 4%. The clonotype comes from a man in his fifties or sixties with acute or convalescent COVID-19. The specimen was peripheral blood. The chain links TRBV5-1 to TRBJ2-3; 10 positions agree with TRBD1. The CDR3 region is CASRGGQGVADTQYF. For the CDR3, the DNA is TGCGCCAGCAGGGGCGGACAGGGGGTTGCAGATACGCAGTATTTT.